The next 3 T cell receptor beta chains were all read from a single sample in a study of Ad26.COV2.S vaccination and SARS-CoV-2 variants. Assay used: immunoSEQ multiplex PCR; TCRdb lists only in-frame clones, some missing. The sample holds about 280,000 clones, more than 75% seen once. Treatment here: around 19 received Ad26.COV2.S at low or high dose, single or two shots; about 5 received placebo; per-sample allocation not given. The samples were gathered on day 63 after the first injection of vaccine or placebo. The sequences come from peripheral blood, collected in a trial of Ad26.COV2.S vaccine versus placebo. Source of these receptors: a person aged 18-65 years who received the Ad26.COV2.S COVID-19 vaccine or a placebo.

Only one count was recorded for this clone. The DNA of the CDR3 is TGCGCCAGTAGAGGGTCGAACACCGGGGAGCTGTTTTTT. Translation: CASRGSNTGELFF. The chain couples TRBV5-1 to TRBJ2-2, with D perhaps matching TRBD2 (5 bases). CDR1 SGHRS and CDR2 YFSETQ come from the germline V gene. Trimming stripped 8 bases from V and 0 bases from J, with 8 bases between. This CDR3 is 13 amino acids long. The whole variable domain, remainder taken from reference TRBV5-1 and TRBJ2-2, is KAGVTQTPRYLIKTRGQQVTLSCSPISGHRSVSWYQQTPGQGLQFLFEYFSETQRNKGNFPGRFSGRQFSNSRSEMNVSTLELGDSALYLCASRGSNTGELFFGEGSRLTVL.

V is TRBV20-1 and J is TRBJ2-1, with D unclear. Trimming shortened V by 5 bases and J by 4 bases, and 6 bases separated the two germline ends. The CDR3 contains 11 residues. Looked up from germline, CDR1 is DFQATT and CDR2 is SNEGSKA (reference sequence). For the CDR3, the DNA is TGCAGTGCTCCAGAGTACAATGAGCAGTTCTTC. Its protein is CSAPEYNEQFF.

V and J are TRBV27 and TRBJ2-5, with 12 bases lining up with TRBD2. There are 15 residues in the CDR3. CDR1 and CDR2 from the germline V gene are MNHEY and SMNVEV (reference sequence). V shed 6 bases, J shed 5 bases, and the junction held 7 bases outside the gene matches. The CDR3 DNA is TGTGCCAGCAGATTGACTAGCGGGAGTGTGGAGACCCAGTACTTC. This gives the protein CASRLTSGSVETQYF.